Listed here are 14 T cell receptor beta chains from one sample, sequenced in a study of cytomegalovirus exposure and HLA in healthy donors. The PCR employed 60 Vbeta primers together with 13 Jbeta primers. Sequenced by immunoSEQ multiplex PCR; TCRdb stores in-frame clones only, minus some. The sample has 120,000 or so clones; around 85% are singletons. Sequencing was carried out using PBMCs. All receptors derive from a man aged 18-30 years in good health and CMV-seropositive.

The chain couples TRBV19 to TRBJ1-2; possibly TRBD1 for D (5 bases). With 3 bases removed from V and 2 bases from J, the gap between germline ends came to 16 bases. Looked up from germline, CDR1 is LNHDA and CDR2 is SQIVND (reference sequence). The CDR3 runs to 16 residues. CDR3 nucleotide sequence: TGTGCCAGTAGTATCGAGTGGGCCAGGGCAAACTATGGCTACACCTTC. Its protein product is CASSIEWARANYGYTF.

The chain is built from TRBV5-1 and TRBJ1-1, with D unresolved. V shed 4 bases and J shed 3 bases, with 16 bases lying between them. Looked up from germline, CDR1 is SGHRS and CDR2 is YFSETQ. This CDR3 region has 15 residues. The CDR3 DNA sequence: TGCGCCAGCAGCCCCAACATCCTGCGGGACACTGAAGCTTTCTTT. Protein product: CASSPNILRDTEAFF.

The J gene is TRBJ1-1, the V gene TRBV10-3; 7 bases agree with TRBD1. The J segment lost 0 bases and the V segment lost 10 bases, leaving 2 bases of the junction unmatched. The CDR3 is made up of 12 amino acids. Germline V gene lookup returns CDR1 ENHRY and CDR2 SYGVKD. The CDR3 DNA is TGTGCCAGCGGACAGGTGAACACTGAAGCTTTCTTT. Translation gives CASGQVNTEAFF.

This clone occurred a few times. The V and J genes are TRBV7-6 and TRBJ2-7, with TRBD1 matching over 9 bases. V shed 5 bases and J 6 bases; nucleotides not matched to a gene: 17. Germline V gene sequence: CDR1 SGHVS, CDR2 FNYEAQ. The CDR3 length is 17 residues. The CDR3 is CASSPRPSGQGFLEQYF. For the CDR3, the DNA is TGTGCCAGCAGCCCCCGGCCCTCGGGACAGGGCTTCCTCGAGCAGTACTTC.

This chain joins TRBV10-3 and TRBJ1-6, with TRBD1 matching over 9 bases. The V and J ends lost 7 bases and 5 bases, in that order; junction bases with no gene match: 3. Germline V gene lookup returns CDR1 ENHRY and CDR2 SYGVKD. This CDR3 spans 14 amino acids. In DNA, the CDR3 is TGTGCCATCACGAGGGACAGGGATAATTCACCCCTCCACTTT. The encoded protein is CAITRDRDNSPLHF.

The chain links TRBV7-9 to TRBJ2-5; TRBD1 agrees at 10 bases. CDR3 size: 16 residues. Germline CDR1 SEHNR, CDR2 FQNEAQ (reference sequence). V lost 2 bases to trimming and J lost 4 bases; unmatched junction nucleotides: 7. As DNA, the CDR3 is TGTGCCAGCAGCTTATATGGACAGGGGGTTTTAGAGACCCAGTACTTC. Amino acids: CASSLYGQGVLETQYF.

The chain couples TRBV6-5 to TRBJ1-2, with 8 bases fitting TRBD1. This CDR3 region has 14 residues. CDR1 is MNHEY, CDR2 SVGAGI, per germline. J was trimmed by 8 bases and V by 2 bases; bases with no gene match: 7. CDR3 in amino acids: CASSYTGQGLGYTF. In DNA form, the CDR3 reads TGTGCCAGCAGTTACACCGGACAGGGTTTGGGCTACACCTTC.

This clone showed up just a few times. This chain uses TRBV7-2 with TRBJ1-3, with 7 bases identical to TRBD1. V lost 5 bases, J lost 0 bases, and 7 bases stayed unmatched. The CDR3 totals 16 residues. The V gene's germline CDR1 is SGHTA and CDR2 FQGNSA. Here the CDR3 reads CASSMIRGDSGNTIYF. The CDR3 DNA follows: TGTGCCAGCAGCATGATCAGGGGGGACTCTGGAAACACCATATATTTT.

The rearrangement joins TRBV6-1 to TRBJ1-5; no clear D. CDR3 length: 16 residues. Germline V gene lookup returns CDR1 MNHNS and CDR2 SASEGT. Trimming shortened V by 0 bases and J by 3 bases, and 12 bases separated the two germline ends. The CDR3 nucleotides are TGTGCCAGCAGTGAAGCGCTTCACAGCACCAATCAGCCCCAGCATTTT. Amino acid sequence: CASSEALHSTNQPQHF.

The gene calls are TRBV2 and TRBJ2-5; D is undetermined. Germline V gives CDR1 SNHLY, CDR2 FYNNEI. The length of the CDR3 is 12 residues. V shed 5 bases and J shed 6 bases, with 10 bases lying between them. CDR3 region: CASSLLEKTQYF. CDR3 in DNA: TGTGCCAGCAGTCTCCTAGAGAAGACCCAGTACTTC.

The rearrangement joins TRBV10-3 to TRBJ2-7; D remains unclear. The germline gives CDR1 ENHRY, CDR2 SYGVKD. V was clipped by 11 bases and J by 0 bases, with 14 bases between them. The CDR3 is 13 residues long. The CDR3 reads CAHAAGGSYEQYF. CDR3 bases: TGTGCCCATGCAGCCGGCGGCTCCTACGAGCAGTACTTC.

The V and J genes are TRBV9 and TRBJ2-2; tentative D call: TRBD1 (6 bases). In germline, CDR1 is SGDLS, CDR2 YYNGEE. Trimming pared 3 bases from V and 2 bases from J, leaving 11 bases between. The CDR3 is 15 amino acids. The CDR3 is CASSAGTSNTGELFF. In DNA, the CDR3 is TGTGCCAGCAGCGCTGGGACAAGCAACACCGGGGAGCTGTTTTTT.

The V and J genes are TRBV7-2 and TRBJ1-2, with no clear D. V was shortened by 5 bases and J by 5 bases, with 18 bases between the two germline ends. The CDR3 is 15 amino acids. The V gene's germline CDR1 is SGHTA and CDR2 FQGNSA. CDR3 sequence (DNA): TGTGCCAGCAGCATCTCGCGTGGTTCGAGATATGGCTACACCTTC. The encoded protein is CASSISRGSRYGYTF.

The rearrangement joins TRBV25-1 to TRBJ1-1, with D maybe TRBD1 (6 bases). Trimming pared 6 bases from V and 3 bases from J, leaving 20 bases between. The CDR3 has 16 amino acids. Germline-derived CDR1 and CDR2 are MGHDK and SYGVNS. CDR3 nucleotide sequence: TGTGCCAGCAGAGCCCGGACGGGGGGCGACGACACTGAAGCTTTCTTT. It specifies CASRARTGGDDTEAFF.